This T cell receptor beta chain was identified in a study of blood T cells in healthy people across ages. Background on the study: About one barcoded beta molecule per two T cells came from capture by template switching. Study outcomes and limitations: Naive CD4+ cell counts and diversity both ran higher in long-lived than in aged donors.

A remark on this clonotype: The target antigen is unknown.

The CDR3 totals 15 residues. The trim removed 5 bases at V and 3 bases at J, leaving 4 bases unmatched. Germline lookup yields CDR1 SGHVS and CDR2 FNYEAQ. For the second PCR, which ran for about 6 to 11 cycles, a sample-barcoded 5' primer and a J-beta primer mix were used. The authors tagged each cDNA molecule using a template-switch adaptor with 12 random nucleotides. TCRdb re-called the 5' RACE reads through MiXCR, storing one row per CDR3 protein. The table includes around 1,000,000 distinct CDR3 sequences, more than 30% detected once. The rearrangement uses TRBV7-6 and TRBJ2-1, with TRBD2 identical over 10 bases. The sample was blood. This TCR came from a young man in good health. CDR3 coding DNA: TGTGCCAGCAGCCGTGGACTAGCGGTCTACAATGAGCAGTTCTTC. It specifies CASSRGLAVYNEQFF.